These 14 T cell receptor beta chains originate from one sample sequenced in a study of tumor-infiltrating lymphocytes in primary liver carcinoma. From unsorted bulk tissue weighing roughly 17-31 mg, DNA and RNA were co-extracted. Starting from around 500 ng of total RNA, TCR beta cDNA was produced with a primer in the constant region. Each TCR beta library was derived from three nested multiplex PCR rounds that employed slightly modified ARM-PCR. Two initial PCR rounds of about 10 cycles each paired TRBV1-TRBV30 forward primers with a C-beta reverse primer. TCRdb reanalysed the multiplex PCR reads using MiXCR and keeps one entry per CDR3 protein. This table holds about 96,000 distinct CDR3 sequences, 65% to 70% found once. Input material: tumor-adjacent normal liver tissue. All receptors derive from a man between 35 and 55 years old with primary liver carcinoma and hepatitis B virus infection.

In its sample, this clonotype was seen a few times. The chain carries TRBV5-1 and TRBJ2-2, with D possibly matching TRBD2 (5 bases). The CDR3 is made up of 15 amino acids. Trimming left V 6 bases short and J 6 bases short, with 18 bases between. Germline V gives CDR1 SGHRS, CDR2 YFSETQ. The CDR3 bases are TGCGCCAGCACCTCGGGCCGTGACTACGCCGGGGAGCTGTTTTTT. It codes for CASTSGRDYAGELFF.

On this clonotype itself: Since the CDR3 does not end with the conserved phenylalanine or tryptophan, this likely comes from a read error. The chain recombines TRBV11-2 with TRBJ2-2; D ambiguous. Germline CDR1 reads SGHAT; CDR2 reads FQNNGV. This CDR3 spans 14 amino acids. The CDR3 loop reads CASSLGMNTVELFL. In nucleotides, the CDR3 is TGTGCCAGCAGCTTAGGGATGAACACCGTGGAGCTGTTTCTT.

Of note for this clonotype: The junction departs from germline at one end; a sequencing error may be responsible. This chain joins TRBV11-2 and TRBJ1-1; 10 bases fit TRBD1. The germline gives CDR1 SGHAT, CDR2 FQNNGV. This CDR3 has 17 amino acids. CDR3 sequence (DNA): TGTGCCAACAGGCACAACCGGGACAGGGGAATGAACTCTGAAGCTTTCTTT. This codes for CANRHNRDRGMNSEAFF.

This clonotype was seen just once. A read error may account for a junction end that differs from germline. The chain carries TRBV11-2 and TRBJ2-3; 7 bases are shared with TRBD1. The J call is uncertain, as TRBJ1-5 better fits the DNA end. Germline assignment: CDR1 SGHAT and CDR2 FQNNGV. This CDR3 has 14 residues. CDR3 region: CACSLDQGGYTQHF. CDR3 DNA: TGTGCCTGCAGCTTAGATCAGGGGGGTTATACGCAGCATTTT.

As regards this clonotype: Possible read error: a much larger clone is one base away. CDR3 sequence reads: CASSLSPRGYDEQFF. The DNA for the CDR3 is TGTGCCAGCAGCTTAAGCCCTCGAGGGTACGATGAGCAGTTCTTC. The chain combines TRBV5-4 with TRBJ2-1; tentative D call: TRBD2 (5 bases). CDR1 and CDR2 (germline): SGHNT, YYREEE (reference sequence). The CDR3 covers 15 residues. The ends were cut back, 2 bases at V and 8 bases at J, with 17 bases in the middle.

To note about this clonotype: One junction end disagrees with the germline gene, perhaps due to a read error. This chain links TRBV11-2 with TRBJ1-2, with D possibly TRBD1 on 5 matching bases. The CDR3 consists of 13 residues. Germline CDR1 is SGHAT and CDR2 is FQNNGV. CDR3 sequence: CASNLEGYYAYTF. Here the CDR3 DNA reads TGTGCCAGCAACTTAGAGGGGTACTATGCCTACACCTTC.

The chain uses TRBV6-2 or TRBV6-3 and TRBJ2-1, with 7 bases aligning to TRBD2. Germline V gives CDR1 MNHEY, CDR2 SVGEGT. V shed 4 bases and J 4 bases; nucleotides not matched to a gene: 16. CDR3 length: 18 residues. CDR3 nucleotides: TGTGCCAGCAGTTCCGCTTACTCGGGGACTAACGTATACAATGAGCAGTTCTTC. This codes for CASSSAYSGTNVYNEQFF.

Turning to this clonotype: At one boundary the junction diverges from the germline segment, which might be a read error. The genes are TRBV11-2 and TRBJ1-1; D ambiguous. Germline V gives CDR1 SGHAT, CDR2 FQNNGV. The CDR3 length is 13 residues. The CDR3 DNA follows: TGTGCCACCAGCTTAAGTTCGAACACCGAAGCTTTCTTT. Protein: CATSLSSNTEAFF.

A remark on this clonotype: A much larger clone lies one base from this, so it may be a read error. The chain has TRBV11-2 and TRBJ2-5; 8 nucleotides match TRBD1. This CDR3 is 16 amino acids long. The germline CDR1 and CDR2 sequences are SGHAT and FQNNGV. The CDR3 DNA follows: TGTACCGGCAGCTTAGGCCTGACAGGGGACGGAGAGACCCAGTACTTC. Amino acid sequence: CTGSLGLTGDGETQYF.

In regard to this clonotype: A read error may produce the germline difference seen at one junction end. The rearrangement joins TRBV28 to TRBJ1-3; D is possibly TRBD1 (5 bases). The germline gives CDR1 MDHEN, CDR2 SYDVKM. The CDR3 totals 16 residues. The CDR3 sequence is CASSSAGAASGNAIYF. The DNA for the CDR3 is TGTGCCAGCAGTTCAGCCGGGGCAGCCTCTGGAAACGCCATATATTTT.

Notes on this clonotype: The junction shows a germline mismatch at one end, possibly a read error. The chain links TRBV11-3 to TRBJ2-2; D remains ambiguous. The CDR3 extends over 13 amino acids. Germline V gene lookup returns CDR1 SGHNT and CDR2 YENEEA. As DNA, the CDR3 is TGTGGCAGCAGCCTTGGCAATACCGGGGAGCTGTTTTTT. Encoded protein: CGSSLGNTGELFF.

The J gene is TRBJ2-2, the V gene TRBV29-1; TRBD2 aligns across 7 bases. Germline V gene data show CDR1 as SQVTM and CDR2 as ANQGSEA. The CDR3 runs to 12 residues. V shed 8 bases and J 6 bases; nucleotides not matched to a gene: 6. CDR3 nucleotides: TGCAGCTCTTGGGGGGGGGCCGGGGAGCTGTTTTTT. Its protein is CSSWGGAGELFF.

As for this clonotype: A much larger clone lies one base from this, so it may be a read error. CDR3 residues: CANSSDRPRGETQYF. CDR3 nucleotides: TGTGCCAACAGCTCGGACAGGCCTCGGGGAGAGACCCAGTACTTC. The rearrangement links TRBV13 to TRBJ2-5, with TRBD1 matching 7 bases. The germline CDR1 and CDR2 sequences are PRHDT and FYEKMQ (reference sequence). This CDR3 has 15 amino acids. Full variable domain (remainder filled in from reference TRBV13 and TRBJ2-5): AAGVIQSPRHLIKEKRETATLKCYPIPRHDTVYWYQQGPGQDPQFLISFYEKMQSDKGSIPDRFSAQQFSDYHSELNMSSLELGDSALYFCANSSDRPRGETQYFGPGTRLLVL.

This clonotype came up many times. The CDR3 DNA reads TGTGCCAGCAGCTCCCCGGCGGACGGCACTGAAGCTTTCTTT. It codes for CASSSPADGTEAFF. J is TRBJ1-1 and V is TRBV7-9; D unresolved. This CDR3 comprises 14 residues. Germline V lookup: CDR1 SEHNR, CDR2 FQNEAQ (reference sequence). Deletions cut 4 bases from V and 4 bases from J, with 13 bases between.